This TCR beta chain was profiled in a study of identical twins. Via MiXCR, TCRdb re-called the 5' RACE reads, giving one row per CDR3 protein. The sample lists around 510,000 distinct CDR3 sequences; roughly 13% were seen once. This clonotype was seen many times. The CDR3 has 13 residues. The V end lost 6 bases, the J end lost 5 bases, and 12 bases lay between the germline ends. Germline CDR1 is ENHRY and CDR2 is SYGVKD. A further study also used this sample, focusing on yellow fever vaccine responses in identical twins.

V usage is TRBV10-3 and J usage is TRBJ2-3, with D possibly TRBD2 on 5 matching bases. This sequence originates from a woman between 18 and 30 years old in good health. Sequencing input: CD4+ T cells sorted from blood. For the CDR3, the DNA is TGTGCCATCAGGGGAAGACGGGAAGATACGCAGTATTTT. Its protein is CAIRGRREDTQYF.